Each of the 9 T cell receptor beta chains below was sequenced from the same sample in a study of the immune and genomic landscape of osteosarcoma. Sequencing was performed with immunoSEQ multiplex PCR; in TCRdb, only in-frame clones are kept and a portion is missing. The sample contains about 5,100 clones, 77% of which appear only once. Poor-prognosis osteosarcoma patients supplied post-treatment primary, local recurrence and metastasis tumor specimens. Material: osteosarcoma tumor tissue from the lung. The receptors shown here come from a human donor with osteosarcoma.

V and J are TRBV2 and TRBJ2-3; 12 bases match TRBD2. Losses at the gene ends were 3 bases for V and 2 bases for J; bases not matched to a gene: 24. This CDR3 region has 23 residues. Germline CDR1 reads SNHLY; CDR2 reads FYNNEI. CDR3 region: CASSEPGVEGGLAGYRATDTQYF. The CDR3 nucleotides are TGTGCCAGCAGTGAGCCGGGCGTAGAAGGGGGACTAGCGGGCTATCGCGCCACAGATACGCAGTATTTT.

This clone is large in the sample. This chain links TRBV21-1 with TRBJ1-4. TRBV21-1 corresponds to a pseudogene. This CDR3 is built from 13 residues. The CDR3 here is CASSKGGGEKLFF. Written as DNA, the CDR3 is TGTGCCAGCAGCAAAGGGGGGGGTGAAAAACTGTTTTTT.

The chain combines TRBV5-1 with TRBJ2-7, with 9 bases that match TRBD2. CDR3 length: 17 amino acids. With 0 bases clipped from V and 1 base from J, the junction kept 8 bases outside the gene matches. Germline loops: CDR1 SGHRS, CDR2 YFSETQ. In nucleotides, the CDR3 is TGCGCCAGCAGCTTGGGACTAGCGGAGATCCCTTCCTACGAGCAGTACTTC. Residues: CASSLGLAEIPSYEQYF.

J is TRBJ2-7 and V is TRBV13; tentative D call: TRBD2 (6 bases). The germline V and J ends were trimmed by 6 bases and 5 bases, with 23 bases remaining between them. The CDR3 length is 16 residues. Germline V lookup: CDR1 PRHDT, CDR2 FYEKMQ (reference sequence). CDR3 in DNA: TGTGCCAGCAGTCGGCGTCAGGGTACGGGGGTTGACGAGCAGTACTTC. Residues: CASSRRQGTGVDEQYF.

V and J are TRBV7-8 and TRBJ2-2; TRBD2 agrees at 10 bases. In germline, CDR1 is SGHVS, CDR2 FQNEAQ. This CDR3 region has 15 residues. V was pared by 9 bases and J by 4 bases, with 8 bases of the junction left unmatched. CDR3 nucleotide sequence: TGTGCCAGGATAGCGGGAGGAGAGGCCACCGGGGAGCTGTTTTTT. Protein product: CARIAGGEATGELFF.

This clone was recorded only once. The V gene is TRBV10-3, the J gene TRBJ2-1; TRBD2 matches at 9 bases. The germline gives CDR1 ENHRY, CDR2 SYGVKD. V was clipped by 6 bases and J by 5 bases; unmatched bases: 5. CDR3 length: 14 residues. CDR3: CAISRRLADNEQFF. Here the CDR3 DNA reads TGTGCCATCAGCAGAAGACTAGCGGACAATGAGCAGTTCTTC.

This sequence joins TRBV11-1 and TRBJ1-1; 7 bases map to TRBD1. The V gene end was trimmed by 5 bases and the J gene end by 0 bases; junction bases not matched to a gene: 6. CDR3 length: 15 residues. Germline-derived CDR1 and CDR2 are SGHAT and FQDESV (reference sequence). CDR3 in amino acids: CASSAWTGLNTEAFF. In DNA form, the CDR3 reads TGTGCCAGCAGCGCTTGGACAGGTCTGAACACTGAAGCTTTCTTT.

The J gene is TRBJ2-7, the V gene TRBV2; D call uncertain. This CDR3 has 12 amino acids. V was pared by 6 bases and J by 6 bases, with 12 bases between. Germline V gene lookup returns CDR1 SNHLY and CDR2 FYNNEI. The CDR3 DNA reads as TGTGCCAGCAGAACGGGCCCTCGCGAGCAGTACTTC. As protein: CASRTGPREQYF.

The gene calls are TRBV5-4 and TRBJ2-1; D is uncertain. Per the germline V gene, CDR1 is SGHNT and CDR2 is YYREEE (reference sequence). There are 16 residues in the CDR3. The V end was cut by 4 bases, the J end by 8 bases, with 22 bases between. This CDR3 is CASSRPRTDHEDEQFF. As DNA, the CDR3 is TGTGCCAGCAGCCGTCCTCGGACCGACCACGAAGATGAGCAGTTCTTC. Looking up the rest from reference TRBV5-4 and TRBJ2-1 gives the full variable domain: ETGVTQSPTHLIKTRGQQVTLRCSSQSGHNTVSWYQQALGQGPQFIFQYYREEENGRGNFPPRFSGLQFPNYSSELNVNALELDDSALYLCASSRPRTDHEDEQFFGPGTRLTVL.